Reported below is one T cell receptor beta chain. Its target is not known. Using a J-beta primer mix together with a sample-barcoded 5' primer, a second PCR was run for roughly 6 to 11 cycles. A tag from a template-switch adaptor with 12 random nucleotides marked each cDNA molecule. One entry per CDR3 protein, called by TCRdb with MiXCR from the 5' RACE reads. The table records a few hundred thousand distinct CDR3 sequences, 45% to 60% of them present only once. These data are taken from a study of blood T cells in healthy people across ages. Whole-study findings and limits: Donor CMV status was unknown, possibly confounding expanded clonotype changes.

Trimming took off 3 bases at V and 8 bases at J, with 7 bases between the two ends. CDR3 length: 10 residues. In germline, CDR1 is GTSNPN, CDR2 SVGIG (reference sequence). At least 7 million PBMCs were isolated per sample. V and J are TRBV30 and TRBJ1-1, with D perhaps matching TRBD1 (5 bases). The specimen sequenced was blood. The receptor's source is a man in his fifties or sixties in good health. DNA of the CDR3: TGTGCCTGGAGGGGGGAAGAAGCTTTCTTT. It is translated as CAWRGEEAFF. Full variable domain (outside the CDR3, taken from reference TRBV30 and TRBJ1-1): SQTIHQWPATLVQPVGSPLSLECTVEGTSNPNLYWYRQAAGRGLQLLFYSVGIGQISSEVPQNLSASRPQDRQFILSSKKLLLSDSGFYLCAWRGEEAFFGQGTRLTVV.